This T cell receptor beta chain appears in the sequencing data of a study of response to subunit inactivated influenza vaccine. Via MiXCR, TCRdb re-called the RT-PCR reads, giving one row per CDR3 protein. The data hold 600,000 to 700,000 distinct CDR3 sequences, with 14% observed a single time. The CDR3 consists of 16 residues. Germline V gene data show CDR1 as SQVTM and CDR2 as ANQGSEA. V shed 4 bases, J shed 0 bases, and the junction held 4 bases outside the gene matches. The TCR originated in a man in his forties or fifties who received an inactivated influenza vaccine. The sample in question was PBMCs from blood, obtained around 15 days before vaccination. The chain has TRBV29-1 and TRBJ2-1, with 12 bases lining up with TRBD2. CDR3 sequence reads: CSVASGRGSSYNEQFF. CDR3 DNA: TGCAGCGTTGCTAGCGGGAGGGGTAGCTCCTACAATGAGCAGTTCTTC.